Listed below are T cell receptor beta chains from one sample, sequenced in a study of T cell responses to AZD1222 COVID-19 vaccine. Only in-frame clones appear in the TCRdb table, and some are missing; sequencing was by immunoSEQ multiplex PCR. The repertoire has around 95,000 clones, more than 75% of them found once; the top ten carry 15%. The sequencing here drew on peripheral blood, taken on day 0 of AZD1222 vaccination. All receptors come from an adult in good health. The CDR3 runs from the conserved cysteine through the conserved F or W. A D gene is named only where the DNA matches it firmly.

CDR3 protein: CASSLGRGNNEKLFF; CDR3 DNA: TGTGCCAGCAGTTTGGGCCGGGGTAATAATGAAAAACTGTTTTTT; J gene: TRBJ1-4; D gene: .; V gene: TRBV27
CDR3 protein: CASMGTESGYTF; CDR3 DNA: TGTGCCAGCATGGGGACAGAGAGCGGCTACACCTTC; J gene: TRBJ1-2; D gene: TRBD1; V gene: TRBV2
CDR3 protein: CASSPFANQMYEQYF; CDR3 DNA: TGTGCCAGCAGCCCATTCGCCAATCAAATGTATGAGCAGTACTTC; J gene: TRBJ2-7; D gene: .; V gene: TRBV7-2
CDR3 protein: CASRQTGGASGELFF; CDR3 DNA: TGTGCCAGCAGACAGACCGGGGGGGCGTCCGGGGAGCTGTTTTTT; J gene: TRBJ2-2; D gene: TRBD2; V gene: TRBV14
CDR3 protein: CASSSTQRGETQYF; CDR3 DNA: TGTGCCAGCAGCTCGACCCAACGCGGAGAGACCCAGTACTTC; J gene: TRBJ2-5; D gene: .; V gene: TRBV5-6
CDR3 protein: CASSPFEGITGNTIYF; CDR3 DNA: TGTGCCAGCAGCCCATTTGAGGGGATCACTGGAAACACCATATATTTT; J gene: TRBJ1-3; D gene: .; V gene: TRBV11-2
CDR3 protein: CASSLHGELFF; CDR3 DNA: TGCGCCAGCAGCTTGCACGGGGAGCTGTTTTTT; J gene: TRBJ2-2; D gene: .; V gene: TRBV5-1
CDR3 protein: CASRVEGRFNTEAFF; CDR3 DNA: TGTGCCAGCAGGGTGGAGGGGCGCTTTAACACTGAAGCTTTCTTT; J gene: TRBJ1-1; D gene: .; V gene: TRBV2
CDR3 protein: CASSAQGVYTGELFF; CDR3 DNA: TGTGCCAGCAGCGCACAGGGTGTATACACCGGGGAGCTGTTTTTT; J gene: TRBJ2-2; D gene: .; V gene: TRBV7-9
CDR3 protein: CASTRTGTGSIGYTF; CDR3 DNA: TGTGCCAGCACCCGGACGGGGACAGGGTCTATTGGCTACACCTTC; J gene: TRBJ1-2; D gene: TRBD1; V gene: TRBV7-9